Listed here are 10 T cell receptor beta chains from one sample, sequenced in a study of shared clonotypes between healthy human individuals. Measured with immunoSEQ multiplex PCR; TCRdb has only the in-frame clones, and not every one. Of about 2,200,000 clones in the sample, about 92% were seen once. Positively selected for CCR7, the CD45RO-negative cells used as naive CD8 cells excluded terminally differentiated effector memory CD45RA+ cells. The sample was naive CD8+ T cells from PBMCs. These receptors all stem from a man aged 18 to 35 in good health. Some clones in this sample may be carry-over from other donors' samples.

This chain uses TRBV28 with TRBJ1-1; 7 nucleotides match TRBD1. The germline V gene encodes CDR1 MDHEN and CDR2 SYDVKM. The CDR3 is 17 residues long. With V trimmed by 5 bases and J by 5 bases, 17 bases remained unmatched. The CDR3 DNA sequence: TGTGCCAGCAGTCCTATTCCCCATCGACAGGGAGAAACTGAAGCTTTCTTT. Translation gives CASSPIPHRQGETEAFF.

The V gene is TRBV2, the J gene TRBJ2-2, with no clear D. CDR1 SNHLY and CDR2 FYNNEI come from the germline V gene. This CDR3 is 12 amino acids long. The V end lost 5 bases, the J end lost 16 bases, and 17 bases lay between the germline ends. CDR3 in amino acids: CASSQIILEKFF. The DNA for the CDR3 is TGTGCCAGCAGTCAGATTATATTAGAGAAGTTTTTT.

V usage is TRBV7-2 and J usage is TRBJ2-4; TRBD1 matches 9 bases. Germline trimming cut 5 bases from V and 12 bases from J; bases unmatched to any gene: 5. Germline CDR1 is SGHTA and CDR2 is FQGNSA. CDR3 size: 12 residues. In DNA, the CDR3 is TGTGCCAGCAGCCTGGGACAGGGTTATCAGTACTTC. Protein product: CASSLGQGYQYF.

The V call is TRBV14, the J call TRBJ2-2; D is tentatively TRBD1 or TRBD2 (5 bases each). Germline loops: CDR1 SGHDN, CDR2 FVKESK. This CDR3 has 15 amino acids. Trimming cost V 5 bases and J 7 bases, with 17 bases left between them. CDR3 in amino acids: CASSSGPRMSGELFF. DNA of the CDR3: TGTGCCAGCAGCTCGGGACCACGCATGAGCGGGGAGCTGTTTTTT. The full variable domain, its missing parts supplied by reference TRBV14 and TRBJ2-2, is EAGVTQFPSHSVIEKGQTVTLRCDPISGHDNLYWYRRVMGKEIKFLLHFVKESKQDESGMPNNRFLAERTGGTYSTLKVQPAELEDSGVYFCASSSGPRMSGELFFGEGSRLTVL.

V and J are TRBV28 and TRBJ1-2, with no clear D. V lost 5 bases and J 4 bases, leaving 17 bases between the germline ends. CDR3 size: 15 residues. In germline, CDR1 is MDHEN, CDR2 SYDVKM. The CDR3 bases are TGTGCCAGCAGTGGTACCTCGGAGCAGGCCTATGGCTACACCTTC. Translating it yields CASSGTSEQAYGYTF.

V gene TRBV28 combines with J gene TRBJ2-7, with D perhaps TRBD1 (5 bases). CDR3 length equals 14 residues. Germline loops: CDR1 MDHEN, CDR2 SYDVKM. V lost 0 bases to trimming and J lost 6 bases, with 12 bases between them. Here the CDR3 reads CASSLWEQAPEQYF. The DNA of the CDR3 is TGTGCCAGCAGTTTATGGGAACAGGCCCCCGAGCAGTACTTC.

The chain uses TRBV5-5 and TRBJ2-1; D remains unclear. Trimming pared 1 base from V and 0 bases from J, leaving 5 bases between. The CDR3 spans 14 residues. Germline V gives CDR1 SGHKS, CDR2 YYEKEE (reference sequence). The CDR3: CASSLPSSYNEQFF. The DNA of the CDR3 is TGTGCCAGCAGCTTGCCCAGCTCCTACAATGAGCAGTTCTTC.

In this sample, this clone turned up once. Other DNA sequences within the sample encode an identical CDR3. This chain connects TRBV4-3 to TRBJ2-7, with 8 bases fitting TRBD2. Trimming took 0 bases from V and 2 from J; bases not matched to a gene: 3. CDR1 and CDR2 from the germline V gene are LGHNA and YSLEER. The CDR3 is 15 residues long. The chain's CDR3 is CASSQDRRGAYEQYF. The CDR3 DNA is TGCGCCAGCAGCCAAGATAGGCGGGGGGCCTACGAGCAGTACTTC.

This rearrangement joins TRBV7-8 to TRBJ2-1, with a weak D call TRBD1 (5 bases). Germline V lookup: CDR1 SGHVS, CDR2 FQNEAQ. The CDR3 contains 15 residues. The V gene lost 1 base and the J gene lost 5 bases, with 12 bases spanning the gap. The CDR3 DNA reads as TGTGCCAGCAGCTTAGGTAGGGGCGCAAACAATGAGCAGTTCTTC. Translated, it gives CASSLGRGANNEQFF.

V and J are TRBV5-8 and TRBJ1-4; D is ambiguous. The CDR3 is 12 amino acids. V was pared by 3 bases and J by 5 bases, with 5 bases between. The V gene's germline CDR1 is SGHTS and CDR2 YDEGEE. This CDR3 is CASSWVNEKLFF. CDR3 sequence (DNA): TGTGCCAGCAGCTGGGTGAATGAAAAACTGTTTTTT.